The T cell receptor (beta chain) under discussion was sequenced for a study of T cells in Graves' hyperthyroidism and ophthalmopathy. About the study: Peripheral blood was taken when the disease was first diagnosed, before any treatment began. General observations from the study: Ophthalmopathy cases were set apart from stable hyperthyroidism by a 13 V-J model.

RNA transcripts served as the template for amplifying TCR beta CDR3 regions. First-round RT-PCR of the TCR CDR3 relied on the HTBI primer set. TCRdb reanalysed the multiplex PCR reads using MiXCR and keeps one entry per CDR3 protein. The repertoire holds about 770,000 distinct CDR3 sequences, with around 20% as singletons. As regards this clonotype: Its antigen is currently unknown.

Germline V lookup: CDR1 SGHAT, CDR2 FQNNGV. The CDR3 has 16 residues. The J segment lost 4 bases and the V segment lost 9 bases, leaving 11 bases of the junction unmatched. The sequenced material came from blood. The source is a woman in her fifties or sixties with Graves' hyperthyroidism that later progressed to Graves' ophthalmopathy. J is TRBJ2-5 and V is TRBV11-2, with 13 bases aligning to TRBD2. The CDR3 reads CASSIRTSGGTETQYF. The CDR3 DNA reads as TGTGCCAGTAGTATCAGGACTAGCGGGGGAACAGAGACCCAGTACTTC.